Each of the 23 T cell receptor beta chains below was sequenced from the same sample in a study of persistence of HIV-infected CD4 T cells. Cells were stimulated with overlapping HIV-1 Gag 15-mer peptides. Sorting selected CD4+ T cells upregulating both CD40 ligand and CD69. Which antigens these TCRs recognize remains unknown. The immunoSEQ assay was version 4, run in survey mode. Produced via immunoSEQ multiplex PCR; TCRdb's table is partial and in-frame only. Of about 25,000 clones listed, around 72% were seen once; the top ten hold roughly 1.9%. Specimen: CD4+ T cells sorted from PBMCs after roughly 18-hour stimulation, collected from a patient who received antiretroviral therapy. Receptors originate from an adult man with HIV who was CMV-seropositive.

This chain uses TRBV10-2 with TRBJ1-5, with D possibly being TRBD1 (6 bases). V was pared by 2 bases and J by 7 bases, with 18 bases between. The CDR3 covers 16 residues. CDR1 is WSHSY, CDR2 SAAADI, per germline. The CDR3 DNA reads TGCGCCAGCAGTGAGCGGGCGGCAGGGGAGGGACAGCCCCAGCATTTT. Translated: CASSERAAGEGQPQHF.

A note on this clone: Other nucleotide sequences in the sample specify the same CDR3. This chain's CDR3 is CASSRASGGAGDTQYF. The DNA for the CDR3 is TGTGCCAGCAGTCGGGCTAGCGGGGGGGCGGGAGATACGCAGTATTTT. The chain links TRBV19 to TRBJ2-3; 12 nucleotides match TRBD2. The CDR3 spans 16 residues. V trimming: 9 bases; J trimming: 5 bases; junction bases outside the gene matches: 12. Germline values: CDR1 LNHDA, CDR2 SQIVND (reference sequence). Filled out from reference TRBV19 and TRBJ2-3, the complete variable domain reads DGGITQSPKYLFRKEGQNVTLSCEQNLNHDAMYWYRQDPGQGLRLIYYSQIVNDFQKGDIAEGYSVSREKKESFPLTVTSAQKNPTAFYLCASSRASGGAGDTQYFGPGTRLTVL.

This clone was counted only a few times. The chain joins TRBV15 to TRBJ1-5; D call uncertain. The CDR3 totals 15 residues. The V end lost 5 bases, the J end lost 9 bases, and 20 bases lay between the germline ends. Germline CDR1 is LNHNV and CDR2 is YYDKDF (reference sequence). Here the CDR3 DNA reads TGTGCCACCAGCCTCCGCACGGTTTCCCCCTGGCCCCAGCATTTT. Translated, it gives CATSLRTVSPWPQHF.

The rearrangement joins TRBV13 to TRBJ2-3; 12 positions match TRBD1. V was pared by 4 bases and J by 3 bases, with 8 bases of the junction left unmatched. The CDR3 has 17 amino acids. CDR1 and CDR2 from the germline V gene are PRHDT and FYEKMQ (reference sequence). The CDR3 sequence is CASSSPVGQGATDTQYF. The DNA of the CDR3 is TGTGCCAGCAGCTCCCCCGTGGGACAGGGGGCTACAGATACGCAGTATTTT.

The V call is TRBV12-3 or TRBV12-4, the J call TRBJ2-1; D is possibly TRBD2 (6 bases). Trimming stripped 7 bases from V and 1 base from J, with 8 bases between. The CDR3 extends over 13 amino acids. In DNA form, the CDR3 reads TGTGCCAGCACCGGGGGTTCCTACAATGAGCAGTTCTTC. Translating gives CASTGGSYNEQFF.

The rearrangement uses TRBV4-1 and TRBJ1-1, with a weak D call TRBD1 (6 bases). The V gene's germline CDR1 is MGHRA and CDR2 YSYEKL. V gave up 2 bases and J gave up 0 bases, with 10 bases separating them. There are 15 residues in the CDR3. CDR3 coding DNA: TGCGCCAGCAGCCAACCCCGGGGGCTGAACACTGAAGCTTTCTTT. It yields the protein CASSQPRGLNTEAFF.

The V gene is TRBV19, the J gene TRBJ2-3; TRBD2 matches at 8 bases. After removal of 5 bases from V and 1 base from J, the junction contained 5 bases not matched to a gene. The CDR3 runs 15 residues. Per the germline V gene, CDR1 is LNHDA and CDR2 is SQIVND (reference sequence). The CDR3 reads CASSGAGVGTDTQYF. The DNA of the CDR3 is TGTGCCAGTAGTGGAGCGGGGGTCGGCACAGATACGCAGTATTTT.

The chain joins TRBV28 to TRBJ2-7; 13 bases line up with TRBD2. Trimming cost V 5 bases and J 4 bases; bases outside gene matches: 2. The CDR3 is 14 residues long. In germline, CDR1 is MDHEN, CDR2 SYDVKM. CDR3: CASSPTSGRYEQYF. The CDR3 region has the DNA TGTGCCAGCAGTCCGACTAGCGGGAGGTACGAGCAGTACTTC.

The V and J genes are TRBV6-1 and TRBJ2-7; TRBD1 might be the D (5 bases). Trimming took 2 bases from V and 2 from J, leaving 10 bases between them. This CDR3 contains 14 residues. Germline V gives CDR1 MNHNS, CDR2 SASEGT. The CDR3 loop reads CASSEFQGTYEQYF. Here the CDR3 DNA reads TGTGCCAGCAGTGAATTTCAGGGAACCTACGAGCAGTACTTC.

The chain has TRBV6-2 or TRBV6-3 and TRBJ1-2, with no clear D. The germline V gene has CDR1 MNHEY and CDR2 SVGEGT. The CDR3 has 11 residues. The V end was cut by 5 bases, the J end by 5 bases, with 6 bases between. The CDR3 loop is CASSPRYGYTF. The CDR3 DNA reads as TGTGCCAGCAGTCCGAGGTATGGCTACACCTTC.

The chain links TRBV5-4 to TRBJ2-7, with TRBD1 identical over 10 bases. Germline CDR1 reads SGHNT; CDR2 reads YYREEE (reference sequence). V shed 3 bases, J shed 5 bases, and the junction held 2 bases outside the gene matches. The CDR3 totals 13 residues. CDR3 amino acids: CASSSGQGHEQYF. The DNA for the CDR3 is TGTGCCAGCAGCTCGGGACAGGGGCACGAGCAGTACTTC.

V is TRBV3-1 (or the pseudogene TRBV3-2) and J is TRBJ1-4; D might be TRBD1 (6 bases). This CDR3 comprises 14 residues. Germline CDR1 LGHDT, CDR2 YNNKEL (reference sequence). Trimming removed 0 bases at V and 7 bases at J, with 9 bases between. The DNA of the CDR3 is TGTGCCAGCAGCCAAGACACCAGGGGTGAAAAACTGTTTTTT. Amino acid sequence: CASSQDTRGEKLFF.

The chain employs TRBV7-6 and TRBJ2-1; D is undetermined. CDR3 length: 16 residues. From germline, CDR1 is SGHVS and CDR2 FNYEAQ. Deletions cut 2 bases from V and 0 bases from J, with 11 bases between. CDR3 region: CASSLLAPGSYNEQFF. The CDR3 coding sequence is TGTGCCAGCAGCTTATTGGCGCCTGGCTCCTACAATGAGCAGTTCTTC.

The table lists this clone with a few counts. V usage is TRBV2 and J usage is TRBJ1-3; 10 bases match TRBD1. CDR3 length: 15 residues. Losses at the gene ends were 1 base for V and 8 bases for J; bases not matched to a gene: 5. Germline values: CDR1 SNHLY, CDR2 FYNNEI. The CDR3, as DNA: TGTGCCAGCAGTGAAGTGACAGGGGGCGGTTACACCATATATTTT. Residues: CASSEVTGGGYTIYF.

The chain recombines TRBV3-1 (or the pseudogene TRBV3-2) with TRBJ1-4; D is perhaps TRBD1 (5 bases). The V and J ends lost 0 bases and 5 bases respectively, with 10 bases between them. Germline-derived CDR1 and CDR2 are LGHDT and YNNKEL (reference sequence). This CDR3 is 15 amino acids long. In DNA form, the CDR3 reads TGTGCCAGCAGCCAAGATGGAGCAGGGAATGAAAAACTGTTTTTT. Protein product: CASSQDGAGNEKLFF.

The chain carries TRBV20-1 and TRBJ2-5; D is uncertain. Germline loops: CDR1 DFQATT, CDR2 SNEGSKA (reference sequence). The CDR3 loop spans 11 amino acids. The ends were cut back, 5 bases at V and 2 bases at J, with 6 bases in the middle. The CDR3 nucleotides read TGCAGTGCTCAGATTCAAGAGACCCAGTACTTC. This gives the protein CSAQIQETQYF.

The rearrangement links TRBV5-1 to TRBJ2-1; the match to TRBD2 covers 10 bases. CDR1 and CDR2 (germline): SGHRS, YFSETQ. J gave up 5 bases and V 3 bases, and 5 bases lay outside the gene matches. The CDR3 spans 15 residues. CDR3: CASSSLAGGNNEQFF. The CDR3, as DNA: TGCGCCAGCAGCTCCTTAGCGGGGGGCAACAATGAGCAGTTCTTC. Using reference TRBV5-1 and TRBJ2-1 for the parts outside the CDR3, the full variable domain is KAGVTQTPRYLIKTRGQQVTLSCSPISGHRSVSWYQQTPGQGLQFLFEYFSETQRNKGNFPGRFSGRQFSNSRSEMNVSTLELGDSALYLCASSSLAGGNNEQFFGPGTRLTVL.

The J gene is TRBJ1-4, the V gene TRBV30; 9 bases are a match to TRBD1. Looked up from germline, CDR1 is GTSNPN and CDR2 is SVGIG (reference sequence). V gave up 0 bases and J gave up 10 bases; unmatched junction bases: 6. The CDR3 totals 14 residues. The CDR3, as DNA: TGTGCCTGGAGTGTGGGGGCGGGACAGGGAAAACTGTTTTTT. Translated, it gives CAWSVGAGQGKLFF.

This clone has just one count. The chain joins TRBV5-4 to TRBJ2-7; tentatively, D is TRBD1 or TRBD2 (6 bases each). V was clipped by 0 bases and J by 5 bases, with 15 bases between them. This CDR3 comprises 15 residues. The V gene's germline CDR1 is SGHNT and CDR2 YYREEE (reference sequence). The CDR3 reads CASSLEGGYYDEQYF. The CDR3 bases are TGTGCCAGCAGCTTGGAGGGGGGATACTACGACGAGCAGTACTTC.

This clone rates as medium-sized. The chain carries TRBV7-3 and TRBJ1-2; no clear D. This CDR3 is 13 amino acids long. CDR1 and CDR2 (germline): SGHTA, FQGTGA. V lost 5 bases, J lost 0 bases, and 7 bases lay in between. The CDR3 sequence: CASSPQPNYGYTF. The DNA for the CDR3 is TGTGCCAGCAGCCCCCAACCTAACTATGGCTACACCTTC. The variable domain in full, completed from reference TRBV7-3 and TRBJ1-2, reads GAGVSQTPSNKVTEKGKYVELRCDPISGHTALYWYRQSLGQGPEFLIYFQGTGAADDSGLPNDRFFAVRPEGSVSTLKIQRTERGDSAVYLCASSPQPNYGYTFGSGTRLTVV.

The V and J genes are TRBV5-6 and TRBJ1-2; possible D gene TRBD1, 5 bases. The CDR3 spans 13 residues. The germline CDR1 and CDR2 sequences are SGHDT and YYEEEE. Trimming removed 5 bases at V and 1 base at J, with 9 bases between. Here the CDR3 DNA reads TGTGCCAGCAGTCGGACACTTAACTATGGCTACACCTTC. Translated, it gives CASSRTLNYGYTF.

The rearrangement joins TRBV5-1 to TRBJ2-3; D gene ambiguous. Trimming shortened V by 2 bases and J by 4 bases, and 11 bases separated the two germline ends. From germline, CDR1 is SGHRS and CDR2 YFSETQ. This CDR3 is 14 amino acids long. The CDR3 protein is CASSLPDPADTQYF. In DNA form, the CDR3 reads TGCGCCAGCAGCTTACCCGACCCCGCAGATACGCAGTATTTT.

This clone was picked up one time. Here the CDR3 DNA reads TGCAGCGTTGAGATAGTTCAGTCGGGCTATGGCTACACCTTC. Residues: CSVEIVQSGYGYTF. The rearrangement joins TRBV29-1 to TRBJ1-2; D is unclear. Trimming removed 3 bases from V and 4 bases from J, with 15 bases in between. CDR3 length equals 14 residues. Per the germline V gene, CDR1 is SQVTM and CDR2 is ANQGSEA.